One and the same sample provided the 9 T cell receptor beta chains below, sequenced in a study of preoperative IRX-2 immunotherapy in early breast cancer. Treatment in this sample: preoperative locoregional IRX-2 cytokine immunotherapy. Only in-frame clones appear in the TCRdb table, and some are missing; sequencing was by immunoSEQ multiplex PCR. The table shows around 22,000 clones, with 80% to 90% occurring only once. The material sequenced was tumor tissue, taken after IRX-2 immunotherapy. The receptors shown here come from a human donor with breast cancer.

V is TRBV18 and J is TRBJ1-4, with D unresolved. The V end lost 5 bases, the J end lost 0 bases, and 4 bases lay between the germline ends. Germline lookup yields CDR1 KGHSH and CDR2 LQKENI. CDR3 length equals 13 residues. CDR3 amino acids: CASSDTTNEKLFF. Here the CDR3 DNA reads TGTGCCAGCTCAGATACAACTAATGAAAAACTGTTTTTT.

The rearrangement uses TRBV25-1 and TRBJ2-1; D remains unclear. Germline V gene data show CDR1 as MGHDK and CDR2 as SYGVNS. The CDR3 consists of 13 residues. Trimming removed 3 bases from V and 3 bases from J, with 6 bases in between. This CDR3 is CASSEPVYNEQFF. As DNA, the CDR3 is TGTGCCAGCAGTGAGCCAGTCTACAATGAGCAGTTCTTC.

The chain employs TRBV6-1 and TRBJ1-2, with a weak D call TRBD1 (6 bases). Germline-derived CDR1 and CDR2 are MNHNS and SASEGT. Between the trimmed V and J ends, which lost 4 bases and 2 bases, there was a span of 8 bases. This CDR3 has 13 residues. The chain's CDR3 is CASSAQGNYGYTF. The CDR3, as DNA: TGTGCCAGCAGTGCCCAGGGGAACTATGGCTACACCTTC.

The chain is built from TRBV6-6 and TRBJ2-3, with TRBD1 matching over 8 bases. The ends lost 6 bases at V and 1 base at J; junction bases unmatched: 6. The CDR3 sequence is 15 residues long. Germline assignment: CDR1 MNHNY and CDR2 SVGAGI (reference sequence). The CDR3 reads CASRLPGQGTDTQYF. The CDR3 DNA sequence: TGTGCCAGCAGATTACCGGGACAGGGCACAGATACGCAGTATTTT.

This chain connects TRBV29-1 to TRBJ1-5; D unclear. The germline gives CDR1 SQVTM, CDR2 ANQGSEA. CDR3 length: 13 residues. Trimming shortened V by 2 bases and J by 7 bases, and 12 bases separated the two germline ends. CDR3 protein: CSVESTEGQPQHF. DNA for the CDR3: TGCAGCGTTGAATCAACAGAAGGGCAGCCCCAGCATTTT.

This clone was detected only a few times. The V gene is TRBV29-1, the J gene TRBJ2-4, with TRBD2 identical over 9 bases. V lost 6 bases, J lost 0 bases, and 18 bases stayed unmatched. Germline CDR1 reads SQVTM; CDR2 reads ANQGSEA. The CDR3 sequence is 19 residues long. CDR3 sequence reads: CSVGVGGRIAGVAKNIQYF. The CDR3, as DNA: TGCAGCGTCGGAGTGGGGGGTAGAATAGCGGGAGTAGCCAAAAACATTCAGTACTTC.

The genes are TRBV11-3 and TRBJ1-6; D perhaps matches TRBD1 (6 bases). Germline assignment: CDR1 SGHNT and CDR2 YENEEA. CDR3 length equals 14 residues. V shed 4 bases and J shed 10 bases, with 14 bases lying between them. CDR3 DNA: TGTGCCAGCAGCTCACAGGGACCGCAGTCACCCCTCCACTTT. Translation: CASSSQGPQSPLHF.

The genes are TRBV18 and TRBJ1-6, with a tentative D call TRBD1 (5 bases). The CDR3 runs 13 residues. The V gene lost 4 bases and the J gene lost 7 bases, with 8 bases spanning the gap. Germline assignment: CDR1 KGHSH and CDR2 LQKENI. CDR3 protein: CASSLDKNSPLHF. CDR3 nucleotides: TGTGCCAGCTCACTGGACAAGAATTCACCCCTCCACTTT.

The chain joins TRBV5-1 to TRBJ2-3; 14 bases line up with TRBD2. Looked up from germline, CDR1 is SGHRS and CDR2 is YFSETQ. The junction had 2 bases not matched to a gene; V was cut back by 3 bases and J by 2 bases. This CDR3 region has 16 residues. Here the CDR3 DNA reads TGCGCCAGCAGCTCGGGACTAGCGGGAGACACAGATACGCAGTATTTT. Amino acids: CASSSGLAGDTDTQYF.